This is a list of T cell receptor beta chains from one sample in a study of T cell repertoires in cytomegalovirus infection. MiXCR was run by TCRdb on the reads, yielding one entry per CDR3 protein. In the table there are 200,000 to 300,000 distinct CDR3 sequences, approximately 13% of which are singletons. Sequencing used PBMCs. The receptors stem from a human donor in good health (CMV status not recorded). Some clones in this sample may be carry-over from other donors' samples. CDR3s include the opening cysteine and the closing phenylalanine or tryptophan. The D gene is left open where the match is weak.

v_call d_call cdr3_aa
TRBV2 . CASSESQGRADTQYF
TRBV6-1 . CASSSQASNQPQHF
TRBV19 . CATASSTGANVLTF
TRBV29-1 . CSVEPRTGNTGELFF
TRBV7-2 . CASSPPGRVVAETQYF
TRBV6-5 . CASSYSIDGLGTEAFF
TRBV7-2 . CASSRNTEQFF
TRBV29-1 TRBD2 CSVQPGLGPQTQYF
TRBV7-2 . CATGHSPKNSPLHF
TRBV19 . CASSTLRDPRGYTF
TRBV12-3/TRBV12-4 TRBD2 CASRLAGVPDTQYF
TRBV6-8 TRBD1 CASSPGTASTDTQYF
TRBV7-8 . CASSLRESSYNEQFF
TRBV5-6 . CASSGQAGHPLEQYF
TRBV12-3/TRBV12-4 . CASSSGPRGTDTQYF
TRBV27 . CASSPLLVGDNTEAFF
TRBV14 TRBD2 CASSSLAGGPYEQYF
TRBV6-2/TRBV6-3 . CASSYSRAELYGYTF
TRBV28 . CASSFSGTGNTEAFF
TRBV6-6 . CASSYTGYDEQFF
TRBV7-2 TRBD1 CASSLGPGGNSPLHF
TRBV5-4 . CASSSKQGNTEAFF
TRBV20-1 TRBD2 CSARTSGPYNEQFF
TRBV27 TRBD2 CASSLSSGSYNEQFF
TRBV19 . CASTGGRGPYTEAFF
TRBV6-2/TRBV6-3 . CASNGINTEAFF
TRBV5-4 . CASRTNYQETQYF
TRBV4-1 . CASSLAWETGAISLHF
TRBV12-3/TRBV12-4 TRBD2 CASSLREYGEQYF